These T cell receptor beta chains were read from a single sample in a study of T cells after yellow fever vaccination. TCRdb ran MiXCR on the 5' RACE reads and lists one entry per CDR3 protein. Among some 300,000 distinct CDR3 sequences listed, approximately 8% were seen once. Sequencing used CD4+ T cells sorted from PBMCs, obtained 5 days after the yellow fever booster vaccination. These receptors all stem from a man between 18 and 35 years old who received the YFV17D yellow fever vaccine. Each CDR3 is given with its conserved first and last residue. The D gene is left open where the match is weak. Clone size, where shown, is once, few, many, or a class for clones that have expanded.

d_call j_call clone_size v_call cdr3_nt cdr3_aa
TRBD2 TRBJ2-3 NA TRBV6-5 TGTGCCAGCAGTTACTCGGGGGGGGTCGGCACAGATACGCAGTATTTT CASSYSGGVGTDTQYF
NA TRBJ1-4 few TRBV4-1 TGCGCCAGCAGCCAAGTTGTTGGGACTAATGAAAAACTGTTTTTT CASSQVVGTNEKLFF
NA TRBJ1-1 few TRBV19 TGTGCCAGTAGTATCAGTCCCTACAAGAACACTGAAGCTTTCTTT CASSISPYKNTEAFF
TRBD2 TRBJ2-2 many TRBV5-1 TGCGCCAGCAGCCTCCCGACTAGCGGGGCGAACACCGGGGAGCTGTTTTTT CASSLPTSGANTGELFF
NA TRBJ1-2 NA TRBV20-1 TGCAGTGCTAGAGATGGTCGTCAGGGCCCCTATGGCTACACCTTC CSARDGRQGPYGYTF
NA TRBJ2-2 few TRBV10-3 TGTGCCACCGCCGGGACACCGAACATCGGGGAGCTGTTTTTT CATAGTPNIGELFF
NA TRBJ2-2 NA TRBV12-5 TGTGCTAGTGGCCCTCAGGCAGGGAGAAACACCGGGGAGCTGTTTTTT CASGPQAGRNTGELFF
NA TRBJ2-7 few TRBV2 TGTGCCAGCAGTGATTGGTCACGCTACGAGCAGTACTTC CASSDWSRYEQYF
NA TRBJ1-2 NA TRBV20-1 TGCAGTGCCAGAGGTCGAGATGGCTACACCTTC CSARGRDGYTF
NA TRBJ2-5 many TRBV5-1 TGCGCCAGCAGCTTGGCCAACTCCGGGAAAGAGACCCAGTACTTC CASSLANSGKETQYF
NA TRBJ2-1 medium-sized TRBV7-2 TGTGCCAGCAGTGGACGGCACAATGAGCAGTTCTTC CASSGRHNEQFF
TRBD1 TRBJ2-7 many TRBV5-1 TGCGCCAGCAGCGACGGACAGGGAGTCTCCTACGAGCAGTACTTC CASSDGQGVSYEQYF
NA TRBJ1-2 many TRBV12-3/TRBV12-4 TGTGCCAGCAGTCTGATGGGGGACTATGGCTACACCTTC CASSLMGDYGYTF
NA TRBJ2-3 NA TRBV7-3 TGTGCCAGCAGCTCCGGGTCCCATCTAACAGATACGCAGTATTTT CASSSGSHLTDTQYF
NA TRBJ2-3 NA TRBV6-5 TGTGCCAGCAGGGCTGGCAACGGGGATACGCAGTATTTT CASRAGNGDTQYF
NA TRBJ1-6 NA TRBV5-1 TGCGCCAGCAGCTTGGGGAATTTCAGGGATTCACCCCTCCACTTT CASSLGNFRDSPLHF
NA TRBJ2-5 NA TRBV5-1 TGCGCCAGCAGCCCCCGGAGATTCCAAGAGACCCAGTACTTC CASSPRRFQETQYF
TRBD1 TRBJ1-2 few TRBV7-2 TGTGCCAGCAGCTTCGGGACAGGGGGCTATGGCTACACCTTC CASSFGTGGYGYTF
NA TRBJ1-2 many TRBV6-1 TGTGCCAGCAGTGAAGGCGCGGGGAGCGGCGGCTACACCTTC CASSEGAGSGGYTF
NA TRBJ2-2 many TRBV5-1 TGCGCCAGCAGCTTGGAGCCAGATACCGGGGAGCTGTTTTTT CASSLEPDTGELFF
NA TRBJ2-7 many TRBV27 TGTGCCAGCAGTTCCCGGGGAGGTTACTACGAGCAGTACTTC CASSSRGGYYEQYF
TRBD2 TRBJ2-7 few TRBV7-3 TGTGCCAGCAGCCCAAGGGGCCAGCGGGGGGCCTACGAGCAGTACTTC CASSPRGQRGAYEQYF